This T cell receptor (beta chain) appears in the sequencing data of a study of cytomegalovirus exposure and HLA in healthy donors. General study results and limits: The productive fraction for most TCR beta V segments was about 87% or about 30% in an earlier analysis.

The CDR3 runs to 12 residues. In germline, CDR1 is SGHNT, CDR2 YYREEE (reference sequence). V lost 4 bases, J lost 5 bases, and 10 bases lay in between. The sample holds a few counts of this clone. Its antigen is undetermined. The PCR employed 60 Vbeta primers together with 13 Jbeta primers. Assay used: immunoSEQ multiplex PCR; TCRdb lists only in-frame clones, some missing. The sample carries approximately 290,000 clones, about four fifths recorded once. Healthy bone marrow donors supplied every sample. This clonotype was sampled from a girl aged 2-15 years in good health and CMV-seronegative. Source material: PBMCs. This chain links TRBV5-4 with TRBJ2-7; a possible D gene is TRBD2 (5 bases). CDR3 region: CASSGSGNEQYF. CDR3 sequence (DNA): TGTGCCAGCAGCGGGAGTGGCAACGAGCAGTACTTC.